The 12 T cell receptor beta chains below come from one sample, sequenced in a study of naive and memory T cell subsets. Both TRBC1 and TRBC2 were covered by a beta constant-region primer of two equimolar oligonucleotides. The ligated cDNA underwent four PCR rounds using SP2 and nested alpha and beta constant-region primers. TCRdb used MiXCR to reprocess the UMI-ligation and nested PCR reads, holding one entry per CDR3 protein. This sample has 25,000 to 40,000 distinct CDR3 sequences, with approximately 17% found just once. The material sequenced was effector memory CD4+ T cells from blood. Subset meaning: effector memory, CD45RA- CD27-. Receptors were obtained from a human donor in good health.

This rearrangement joins TRBV7-3 to TRBJ2-5; 7 nucleotides align to TRBD1. The CDR3 contains 14 residues. Germline-derived CDR1 and CDR2 are SGHTA and FQGTGA. Trimming took 0 bases from V and 3 from J; bases not matched to a gene: 1. The CDR3 loop is CASSLTGTEETQYF. In nucleotides, the CDR3 is TGTGCCAGCAGCTTAACGGGGACAGAAGAGACCCAGTACTTC.

V and J are TRBV6-1 and TRBJ1-2; D unresolved. The CDR3 totals 11 residues. V dropped 8 bases and J dropped 1 base, with 5 bases sitting between them. Germline lookup yields CDR1 MNHNS and CDR2 SASEGT. The CDR3 nucleotides read TGTGCCAGCTGGGGTAACTATGGCTACACCTTC. Residues: CASWGNYGYTF.

The CDR3 nucleotides read TGCGCCAGCAGGAAGGAGAACACCGGGGAGCTGTTTTTT. Translation: CASRKENTGELFF. This chain joins TRBV10-1 and TRBJ2-2; no clear D. Germline CDR1 is WNHNN and CDR2 is SYGVQD (reference sequence). V was cut by 6 bases and J by 1 base, with 6 bases left in between. The CDR3 covers 13 residues.

This clonotype was observed a few times. The chain couples TRBV15 to TRBJ1-6; no definite D call. Germline V gene lookup returns CDR1 LNHNV and CDR2 YYDKDF (reference sequence). V was clipped by 0 bases and J by 15 bases, with 12 bases between them. The CDR3 spans 13 residues. The CDR3 loop reads CATSRDSKGLLHF. In DNA form, the CDR3 reads TGTGCCACCAGCAGAGATTCTAAGGGTCTCCTCCACTTT.

This clonotype was seen only a few times. The rearrangement links TRBV6-1 to TRBJ2-2; tentative D call: TRBD2 (6 bases). CDR1 and CDR2 from the germline V gene are MNHNS and SASEGT. The CDR3 extends over 15 amino acids. Trimming removed 5 bases from V and 3 bases from J, with 13 bases in between. The DNA of the CDR3 is TGTGCCAGCAGTACGGGGCTAGCGTACACCGGGGAGCTGTTTTTT. Residues: CASSTGLAYTGELFF.

This clonotype qualifies as medium-sized. This chain uses TRBV19 with TRBJ1-2; D may be TRBD1 (5 bases). Per germline, CDR1 LNHDA and CDR2 SQIVND (reference sequence). Trimming took 3 bases from V and 4 from J, leaving 12 bases between them. The CDR3 has 14 residues. The CDR3 bases are TGTGCCAGTAGTATTTGGGGGGACGCCTATGGCTACACCTTC. Protein product: CASSIWGDAYGYTF.

This clonotype was detected only a few times. This sequence joins TRBV6-2 or TRBV6-3 and TRBJ1-1; D not resolved. CDR3 length equals 16 residues. The V gene lost 2 bases and the J gene lost 1 base, with 14 bases spanning the gap. Germline V gene sequence: CDR1 MNHEY, CDR2 SVGEGT. The CDR3 nucleotides read TGTGCCAGCAGTTACACCCCTCGAACTGAGAACACTGAAGCTTTCTTT. It encodes CASSYTPRTENTEAFF.

This rearrangement joins TRBV29-1 to TRBJ1-2, with TRBD1 matching over 7 bases. V lost 5 bases, J lost 5 bases, and 8 bases stayed unmatched. The CDR3 is 13 amino acids. From germline, CDR1 is SQVTM and CDR2 ANQGSEA. The CDR3: CSVPPGTEYGYTF. The CDR3 DNA reads as TGCAGCGTTCCTCCCGGGACAGAGTATGGCTACACCTTC.

This clonotype was counted a few times. CDR3 protein: CRLNRGTEAFF. In DNA form, the CDR3 reads TGCAGGCTTAACAGGGGGACTGAAGCTTTCTTT. The rearrangement joins TRBV20-1 to TRBJ1-1, with 8 nucleotides matching TRBD1. The V gene's germline CDR1 is DFQATT and CDR2 SNEGSKA (reference sequence). The CDR3 length is 11 residues.

This clonotype showed up just a few times. V usage is TRBV28 and J usage is TRBJ2-2, with D perhaps TRBD2 (6 bases). CDR1 and CDR2 from the germline V gene are MDHEN and SYDVKM. With 2 bases removed from V and 2 bases from J, the gap between germline ends came to 12 bases. CDR3 length: 16 residues. The CDR3 is CASSLRPGLNTGELFF. CDR3 DNA sequence: TGTGCCAGCAGTTTACGCCCGGGACTCAACACCGGGGAGCTGTTTTTT.

This clonotype is medium-sized (0.01 to 0.1%) within its sample. The chain joins TRBV29-1 to TRBJ2-5; D is uncertain. The CDR3 runs 11 residues. CDR1 is SQVTM, CDR2 ANQGSEA, per germline. V shed 8 bases and J shed 5 bases, with 12 bases lying between them. CDR3 in DNA: TGCAGCTCTAGGTTATCGGAGACCCAGTACTTC. This encodes CSSRLSETQYF.

The J gene is TRBJ1-1, the V gene TRBV18, with D unclear. Trimming shortened V by 0 bases and J by 2 bases, and 13 bases separated the two germline ends. This CDR3 contains 16 residues. The germline CDR1 and CDR2 sequences are KGHSH and LQKENI. The CDR3 loop reads CASSPPGRSKNTEAFF. The CDR3 region has the DNA TGTGCCAGCTCACCACCCGGCAGGAGCAAAAACACTGAAGCTTTCTTT.